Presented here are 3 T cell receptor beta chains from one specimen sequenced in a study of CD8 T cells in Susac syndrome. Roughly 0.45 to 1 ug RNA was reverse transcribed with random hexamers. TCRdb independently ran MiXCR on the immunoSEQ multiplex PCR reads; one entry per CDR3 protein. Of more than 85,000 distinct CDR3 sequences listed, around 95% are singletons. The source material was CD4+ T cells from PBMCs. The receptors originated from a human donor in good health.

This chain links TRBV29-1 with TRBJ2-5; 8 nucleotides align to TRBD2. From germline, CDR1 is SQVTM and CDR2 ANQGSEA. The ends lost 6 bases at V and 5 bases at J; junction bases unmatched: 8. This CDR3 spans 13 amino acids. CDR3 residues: CSVLLAGRETQYF. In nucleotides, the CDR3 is TGCAGCGTACTCCTAGCGGGTAGGGAGACCCAGTACTTC.

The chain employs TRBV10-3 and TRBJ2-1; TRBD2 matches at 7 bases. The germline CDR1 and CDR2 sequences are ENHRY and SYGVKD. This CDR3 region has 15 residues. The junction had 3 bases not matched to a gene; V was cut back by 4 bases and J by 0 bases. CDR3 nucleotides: TGTGCCATCAGTGGGGACTACTTCTCCTACAATGAGCAGTTCTTC. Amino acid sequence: CAISGDYFSYNEQFF.

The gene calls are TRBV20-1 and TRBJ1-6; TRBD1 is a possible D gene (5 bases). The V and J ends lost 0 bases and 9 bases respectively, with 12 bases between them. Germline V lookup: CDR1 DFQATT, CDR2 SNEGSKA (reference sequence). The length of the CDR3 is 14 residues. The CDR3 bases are TGCAGTGCTAGAGATGACAGCTTACTTTCACCCCTCCACTTT. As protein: CSARDDSLLSPLHF.